This T cell receptor (beta chain) originates from a study of human T cells and chemical hapten exposure. For the study at large: Sensitization involved placing 2% DPC onto an approximately 2 cm by approximately 2 cm region of upper inner arm skin. Patients got weekly scalp diphenylcyclopropenone doses over the approximately 25-week study.

This clonotype has at least ten counts. The antigen remains unidentified. TCRdb recomputed calls from the RACE reads with MiXCR, one row per CDR3 protein. Among a few hundred thousand distinct CDR3 sequences listed, roughly 6% were seen once. As for time point: patch test 2, 6 weeks after DPC sensitization. Treatment given: therapeutic diphenylcyclopropenone sensitization with weekly scalp DPC. Findings and limits, study-wide: Since the donors had alopecia, their immune response may not be the same as that of healthy people. PT1 expanded TCR counts and patch test score were linked, and their correlation was positive.

V was trimmed by 6 bases and J by 2 bases, leaving 8 bases between them. CDR1 MNHEY and CDR2 SVGAGI come from the germline V gene. This CDR3 region has 13 residues. Here the sequenced sample was whole blood, taken in connection with sensitization to the hapten diphenylcyclopropenone (DPC). The source is a woman aged 18-35 years with alopecia areata. Some clones in this sample may be carry-over from other donors' samples. The rearrangement joins TRBV6-5 to TRBJ1-3; D is possibly TRBD1 (5 bases). Here the CDR3 DNA reads TGTGCCAGCAGCCGGACAACTGGAAACACCATATATTTT. It encodes CASSRTTGNTIYF.